The 10 T cell receptor beta chains below were found in one sample sequenced in a study of CD8 T cells in Susac syndrome. cDNA came from 0.5 to 1 ug RNA primed by random hexamers. MiXCR, run by TCRdb on the immunoSEQ multiplex PCR reads, gives a single entry per CDR3 protein. Here the sample spans about 190,000 distinct CDR3 sequences, around 93% being singletons. Sequencing input: CD4+ T cells from PBMCs. These TCRs come from a human donor in good health.

The V gene is TRBV20-1, the J gene TRBJ2-4; 9 bases are shared with TRBD2. The V gene end was trimmed by 6 bases and the J gene end by 7 bases; junction bases not matched to a gene: 7. This CDR3 region has 13 residues. The germline V gene has CDR1 DFQATT and CDR2 SNEGSKA (reference sequence). The CDR3 nucleotides read TGCAGTGCCCTGGGGCGGGGGGGGAACATTCAGTACTTC. Translated, it gives CSALGRGGNIQYF.

This chain links TRBV5-1 with TRBJ2-1; 13 bases fit TRBD2. This CDR3 has 16 amino acids. Germline V lookup: CDR1 SGHRS, CDR2 YFSETQ. J gave up 9 bases and V 6 bases, and 12 bases lay outside the gene matches. The CDR3 is CASIIGLAGAPSEQFF. Here the CDR3 DNA reads TGCGCCAGCATCATTGGACTAGCGGGGGCCCCAAGTGAGCAGTTCTTC. Together with reference TRBV5-1 and TRBJ2-1, the CDR3 gives the full variable domain: KAGVTQTPRYLIKTRGQQVTLSCSPISGHRSVSWYQQTPGQGLQFLFEYFSETQRNKGNFPGRFSGRQFSNSRSEMNVSTLELGDSALYLCASIIGLAGAPSEQFFGPGTRLTVL.

This clonotype was recorded once. This chain joins TRBV6-2 or TRBV6-3 and TRBJ2-3; the match to TRBD2 covers 9 bases. With 6 bases clipped from V and 0 bases from J, the junction kept 7 bases outside the gene matches. The V gene's germline CDR1 is MNHEY and CDR2 SVGEGT. The CDR3 runs to 16 residues. The CDR3 is CASRTSGASSTDTQYF. The CDR3 nucleotides are TGTGCCAGCAGGACTAGCGGTGCCTCTAGCACAGATACGCAGTATTTT.

The chain is built from TRBV6-5 and TRBJ2-5; 11 nucleotides align to TRBD2. Germline V gene data show CDR1 as MNHEY and CDR2 as SVGAGI. This CDR3 has 18 residues. V shed 0 bases and J 3 bases; nucleotides not matched to a gene: 9. The CDR3 here is CASSYSYSSGGPKETQYF. The CDR3 region has the DNA TGTGCCAGCAGTTACTCCTATTCTAGCGGGGGGCCCAAAGAGACCCAGTACTTC.

The CDR3 bases are TGCAGTGCTAGAGGCCCCCCTATGAGGATAGCGGGGTTCCTCTACGAGCAGTACTTC. Its protein product is CSARGPPMRIAGFLYEQYF. The chain carries TRBV20-1 and TRBJ2-7; 8 positions match TRBD2. Germline loops: CDR1 DFQATT, CDR2 SNEGSKA (reference sequence). This CDR3 spans 19 amino acids. J gave up 3 bases and V 1 base, and 20 bases lay outside the gene matches.

The rearrangement joins TRBV6-4 to TRBJ1-6; TRBD1 matches at 9 bases. CDR1 and CDR2 (germline): MRHNA, SNTAGT. With V trimmed by 8 bases and J by 7 bases, 6 bases remained unmatched. The CDR3 length is 14 residues. CDR3 sequence (DNA): TGTGCCAGCGTCGGGACAGGGTTCAATTCACCCCTCCACTTT. Its protein is CASVGTGFNSPLHF.

The chain is built from TRBV4-2 and TRBJ1-6, with unresolved D. The CDR3 is 16 amino acids. The V and J ends lost 1 base and 9 bases respectively, with 16 bases between them. The germline V gene encodes CDR1 LGHNA and CDR2 YNFKEQ. Here the CDR3 DNA reads TGTGCCAGCAGCCAAGGCATGCCGGATGGCGCTTCACCCCTCCACTTT. Protein: CASSQGMPDGASPLHF.

V is TRBV5-4 and J is TRBJ1-5; D call uncertain. The CDR3 extends over 15 amino acids. V lost 4 bases and J lost 1, with 12 bases in between. CDR1 and CDR2 from the germline V gene are SGHNT and YYREEE (reference sequence). The CDR3: CASSRGPDSNQPQHF. CDR3 coding DNA: TGTGCCAGCAGCCGAGGCCCCGACAGCAATCAGCCCCAGCATTTT.

The genes are TRBV29-1 and TRBJ2-7; D might be TRBD1 (7 bases). V lost 5 bases, J lost 1 base, and 15 bases lay in between. The CDR3 extends over 14 amino acids. Germline CDR1 is SQVTM and CDR2 is ANQGSEA. The CDR3 DNA is TGCAGCGTTCGAAGGGGGGACAGTTCCTACGAGCAGTACTTC. Its protein is CSVRRGDSSYEQYF.

The CDR3 region is CASSGQGELNYGYTF. As DNA, the CDR3 is TGTGCCAGCAGCGGACAGGGGGAGCTTAACTATGGCTACACCTTC. The chain carries TRBV9 and TRBJ1-2; TRBD1 aligns across 9 bases. Unmatched junction bases numbered 4, after V lost 3 bases and J lost 1 base. Germline V gene lookup returns CDR1 SGDLS and CDR2 YYNGEE. This CDR3 comprises 15 residues.